What follows are 9 T cell receptor beta chains derived from one specimen sequenced in a study of vaccination effects on CD4 cells after COVID-19. Sequencing followed a ViraFEST assay step that expanded antigen-specific CD4+ T cells with viral peptide pools. Cells that had been cultured for approximately eleven days were the source of isolated CD4+ T cells. PCR showed that the person got SARS-CoV-2 infection at some point between March and December 2020. The antigens of these receptors remain unknown. Repertoires were generated with immunoSEQ multiplex PCR, while TCRdb's copy carries only in-frame clones and drops some. The table lists 40,000 or so clones, approximately 70% of them singletons. Sequencing used CD4+ T cells from PBMCs cultured with a peptide pool, obtained before COVID-19 vaccination. The receptors derive from a human donor who had a prior SARS-CoV-2 infection.

This clone appeared once. CDR3 sequence (DNA): TGTGCCAGCAGCTTTGGAATACAGGGTTTTGGCTACACCTTC. Its protein product is CASSFGIQGFGYTF. The chain uses TRBV11-3 and TRBJ1-2; tentative D call: TRBD1 (6 bases). Germline CDR1 reads SGHNT; CDR2 reads YENEEA. Trimming cost V 3 bases and J 7 bases, with 15 bases left between them. This CDR3 is built from 14 residues.

This clone appeared a single time. The chain links TRBV28 to TRBJ1-2; D not resolved. There are 15 residues in the CDR3. Germline loops: CDR1 MDHEN, CDR2 SYDVKM. V was cut by 5 bases and J by 4 bases, with 17 bases left in between. The CDR3 DNA reads as TGTGCCAGCAGTGAGTGGACCCTTAGGAGCTATGGCTACACCTTC. It translates to CASSEWTLRSYGYTF.

As DNA, the CDR3 is TGTGCCAGCAGCGGAGCAGAAGAGACCCAGTACTTC. Encoded protein: CASSGAEETQYF. The rearrangement joins TRBV11-1 to TRBJ2-5; D unresolved. Germline CDR1 is SGHAT and CDR2 is FQDESV (reference sequence). V lost 5 bases, J lost 3 bases, and 7 bases lay in between. The CDR3 spans 12 residues.

The CDR3 here is CASSRMSRDQETQYF. Here the CDR3 DNA reads TGCGCCAGCAGCCGGATGAGCAGAGATCAAGAGACCCAGTACTTC. The J gene is TRBJ2-5, the V gene TRBV4-3; D uncertain. The CDR3 has 15 amino acids. Germline V gives CDR1 LGHNA, CDR2 YSLEER. Trimming cost V 4 bases and J 2 bases, with 14 bases left between them.

CDR3 sequence: CASSLVPQGSTEAFF. DNA for the CDR3: TGTGCCAGCAGCTTGGTACCCCAAGGGAGCACTGAAGCTTTCTTT. The V call is TRBV5-6, the J call TRBJ1-1; D remains unclear. Germline CDR1 reads SGHDT; CDR2 reads YYEEEE. With 0 bases removed from V and 4 bases from J, the gap between germline ends came to 13 bases. The length of the CDR3 is 15 residues.

This clone was seen once. J is TRBJ2-1 and V is TRBV24-1, with TRBD2 as a possible D gene (7 bases). The CDR3 spans 17 residues. Germline V gene sequence: CDR1 KGHDR, CDR2 SFDVKD. Between the trimmed V and J ends, which lost 1 base and 6 bases, there was a span of 18 bases. The DNA of the CDR3 is TGTGCCACCAGTGATTTTACGGCGGGGGCGCCTCGCAATGAGCAGTTCTTC. Amino acid sequence: CATSDFTAGAPRNEQFF.

This chain uses TRBV20-1 with TRBJ2-7; D is undetermined. Germline CDR1 reads DFQATT; CDR2 reads SNEGSKA (reference sequence). CDR3 length: 11 residues. The germline V and J ends were trimmed by 2 bases and 9 bases, with 11 bases remaining between them. CDR3 nucleotide sequence: TGCAGTGCTAGAATCGGGCCGAGGCAGTACTTC. Translating gives CSARIGPRQYF.

The V gene is TRBV2, the J gene TRBJ2-4, with D perhaps matching TRBD2 (6 bases). The CDR3 loop spans 19 amino acids. Trimming pared 5 bases from V and 2 bases from J, leaving 25 bases between. Germline V CDR1 and CDR2: SNHLY, FYNNEI. The CDR3 nucleotides are TGTGCCAGCAGTCTACGGCCGGGACTTGGCCCCGTATCCAAAAACATTCAGTACTTC. This codes for CASSLRPGLGPVSKNIQYF.

V gene TRBV24-1 combines with J gene TRBJ2-3; D is tentatively TRBD1 or TRBD2 (7 bases each). Trimming removed 9 bases from V and 8 bases from J, with 14 bases in between. Germline CDR1 KGHDR, CDR2 SFDVKD. This CDR3 region has 12 residues. CDR3 coding DNA: TGTGCCACCCAAGGGGGCGGGGGTACGCAGTATTTT. It translates to CATQGGGGTQYF.